This T cell receptor (beta chain) is drawn from a study of cytomegalovirus exposure and HLA in healthy donors (dated by TCRdb to about 2017). About the study as a whole: A later analysis indicated that the 130 or so validation repertoires were generated on the platform also employed for the 650 to 850 repertoires of the first cohort. To predict cytomegalovirus infection status, the study combined high-throughput TCR immunosequencing, statistical association of individual TCRs with disease status, and machine learning. Besides the first cohort of 666 subjects, a separate validation cohort made up of 90 to 150 different subjects was used. The study aimed to test whether cataloging public T cell receptors could reveal signatures of past pathogen exposure.

CDR1 LNHDA and CDR2 SQIVND were looked up in the germline V gene (reference sequence). The junction carries 18 bases between V and J, which are trimmed by 6 bases and 6 bases respectively. Taken from cysteine to phenylalanine, the CDR3 has 14 residues. Of the read, only the CDR3 DNA is kept; its 42 bases are in frame from base 1. The library was produced with the immunoSEQ multiplex PCR assay. The paper's data handling went like this. To diagnose cytomegalovirus status from the catalog of TCR beta chain sequences, a statistical classification framework was built. TCRdb took this table from immuneACCESS and kept in-frame rearrangements with V and J called. Such tables lack part of the clones; where checked against another copy, unresolved V genes explain under half of the gap, and the rest is unexplained. From that table come the V and J calls and clone size; the DNA was used to work out D and trimming. The sample records 200,000 or so clones, about 93% of which are singletons. Around 1% of the sample is in the top ten clones.

This clone was counted a single time. Its antigen is currently not known. Base qualities are missing; no much larger clone stands one base away. What the work shows at the level of the full study, not this receptor alone: In vitro tests confirmed that a few of the cytomegalovirus-associated TCR beta chains recognize cytomegalovirus antigens. The study gave a list of around 170 TCR beta chains associated with cytomegalovirus. Most TCR sequences were seen in very few donors, while some public TCRs were found in many individuals. Subsequent analysis determined that TCRs grouped into clusters in the first cohort also showed a tendency toward co-occurrence across the roughly 110 validation repertoires, and 85% to 95% of cluster scores exceeded 0. A later analysis had no HLA typing for the validation cohort, so co-occurrence there was scored across all 130 or so repertoires. The authors suggested that the approach could potentially be extended to other disease states and immunological phenotypes. The classifier was reported to diagnose cytomegalovirus status with high specificity and sensitivity in both the original cohort and the validation cohort.

The donors belonged to the validation cohort of over a hundred subjects, which was separate from the roughly 670-subject first cohort. The rearrangement combines TRBV19 with TRBJ2-7; TRBD1 might be the D gene, on 5 matching bases. This receptor was obtained from a woman under 30 in good health and CMV-seronegative. The sequencing sample was made of PBMCs. The DNA sequence is as follows: TGTGCCAGTAGAGGCCAGGGCCAATCATCCGAGCAGTACTTC. Translated, this gives CASRGQGQSSEQYF.